The next 2 T cell receptor beta chains were all read from a single sample in a study of control samples from healthy donors and cancer patients. The repertoire was sequenced with immunoSEQ multiplex PCR; TCRdb's copy has only in-frame clones and lacks some. The sample has about 85,000 clones, 85% to 90% seen once. Sequencing was performed on blood. The receptor source for this set is a woman aged 60-70 years in good health.

Regarding this clone: The same CDR3 also results from other DNA sequences found in this sample. The CDR3 loop reads CASSLWASSYEQYF. CDR3 DNA sequence: TGTGCCAGCAGTTTGTGGGCGAGCTCCTACGAGCAGTACTTC. V and J are TRBV28 and TRBJ2-7; D gene unclear. The CDR3 has 14 amino acids. V was cut by 3 bases and J by 0 bases, with 9 bases left in between. CDR1 is MDHEN and CDR2 is SYDVKM in the germline V gene.

The chain joins TRBV29-1 to TRBJ1-2, with a weak D call TRBD1 (5 bases). Germline V CDR1 and CDR2: SQVTM, ANQGSEA. V was trimmed by 6 bases and J by 5 bases, leaving 10 bases between them. The CDR3 contains 11 residues. CDR3 protein: CSVAGPYGYTF. The CDR3 bases are TGCAGCGTAGCAGGGCCATATGGCTACACCTTC.